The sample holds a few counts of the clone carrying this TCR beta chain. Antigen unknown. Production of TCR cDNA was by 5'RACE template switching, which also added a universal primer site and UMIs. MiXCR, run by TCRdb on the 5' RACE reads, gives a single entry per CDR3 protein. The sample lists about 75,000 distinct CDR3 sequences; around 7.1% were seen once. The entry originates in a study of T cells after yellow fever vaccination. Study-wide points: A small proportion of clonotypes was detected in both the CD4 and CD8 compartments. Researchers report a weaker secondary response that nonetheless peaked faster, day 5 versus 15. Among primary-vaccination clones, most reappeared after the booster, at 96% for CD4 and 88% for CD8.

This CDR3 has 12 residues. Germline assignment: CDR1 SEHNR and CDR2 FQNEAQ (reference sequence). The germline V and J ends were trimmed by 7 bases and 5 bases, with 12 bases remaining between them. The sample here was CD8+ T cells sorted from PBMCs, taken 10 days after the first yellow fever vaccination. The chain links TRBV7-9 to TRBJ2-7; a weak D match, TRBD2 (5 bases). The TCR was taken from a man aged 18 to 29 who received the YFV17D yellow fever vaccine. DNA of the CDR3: TGTGCCAGCACCGGGGATTTTGACGAGCAGTACTTC. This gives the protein CASTGDFDEQYF.